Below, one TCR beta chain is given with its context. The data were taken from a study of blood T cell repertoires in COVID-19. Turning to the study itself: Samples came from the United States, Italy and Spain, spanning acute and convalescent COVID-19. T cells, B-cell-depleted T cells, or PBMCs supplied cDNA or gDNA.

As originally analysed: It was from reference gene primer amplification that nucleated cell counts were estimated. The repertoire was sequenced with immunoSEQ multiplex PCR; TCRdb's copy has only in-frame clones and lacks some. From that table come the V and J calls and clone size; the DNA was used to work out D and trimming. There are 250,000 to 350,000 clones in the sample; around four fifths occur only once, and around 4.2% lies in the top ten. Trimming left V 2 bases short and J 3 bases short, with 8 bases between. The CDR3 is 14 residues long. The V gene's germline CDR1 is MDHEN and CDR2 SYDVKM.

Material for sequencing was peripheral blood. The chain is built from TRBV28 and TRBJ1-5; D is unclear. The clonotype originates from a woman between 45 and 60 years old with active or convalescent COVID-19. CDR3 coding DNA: TGTGCCAGCAGTTTAGGGCAGACCAATCAGCCCCAGCATTTT. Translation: CASSLGQTNQPQHF.